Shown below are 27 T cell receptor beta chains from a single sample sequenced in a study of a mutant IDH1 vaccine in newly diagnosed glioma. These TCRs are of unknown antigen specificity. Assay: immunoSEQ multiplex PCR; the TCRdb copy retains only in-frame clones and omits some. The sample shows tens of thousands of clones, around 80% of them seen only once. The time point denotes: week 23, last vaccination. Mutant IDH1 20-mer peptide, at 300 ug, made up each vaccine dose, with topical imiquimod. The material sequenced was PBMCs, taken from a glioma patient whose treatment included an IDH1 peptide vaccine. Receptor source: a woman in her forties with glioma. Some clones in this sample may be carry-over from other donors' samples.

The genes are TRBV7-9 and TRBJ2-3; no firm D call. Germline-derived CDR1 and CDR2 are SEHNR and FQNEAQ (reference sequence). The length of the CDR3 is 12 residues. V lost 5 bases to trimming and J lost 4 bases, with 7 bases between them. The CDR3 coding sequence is TGTGCCAGCAGCCCTCCGGCAGATACGCAGTATTTT. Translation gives CASSPPADTQYF.

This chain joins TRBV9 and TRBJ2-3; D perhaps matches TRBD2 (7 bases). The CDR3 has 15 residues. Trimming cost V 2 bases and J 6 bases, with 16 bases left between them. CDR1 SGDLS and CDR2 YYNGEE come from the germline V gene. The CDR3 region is CASSVLWGGRDTQYF. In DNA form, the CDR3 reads TGTGCCAGCAGCGTTTTATGGGGGGGCCGCGATACGCAGTATTTT.

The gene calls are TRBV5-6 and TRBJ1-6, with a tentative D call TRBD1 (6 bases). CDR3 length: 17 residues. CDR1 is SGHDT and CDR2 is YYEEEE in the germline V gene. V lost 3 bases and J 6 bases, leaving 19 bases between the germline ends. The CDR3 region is CASSSLSQGRRNSPLHF. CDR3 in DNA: TGTGCCAGCAGCTCCCTCAGCCAGGGGAGGCGTAATTCACCCCTCCACTTT.

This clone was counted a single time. CDR3 DNA sequence: TGTGCCAGCAGCCCAAGCTTAGGACAGCCCTACGAGCAGTACTTC. It codes for CASSPSLGQPYEQYF. V usage is TRBV7-2 and J usage is TRBJ2-7; D is perhaps TRBD1 (6 bases). Germline V gene sequence: CDR1 SGHTA, CDR2 FQGNSA. The germline V and J ends were trimmed by 5 bases and 2 bases, with 16 bases remaining between them. The CDR3 has 15 residues.

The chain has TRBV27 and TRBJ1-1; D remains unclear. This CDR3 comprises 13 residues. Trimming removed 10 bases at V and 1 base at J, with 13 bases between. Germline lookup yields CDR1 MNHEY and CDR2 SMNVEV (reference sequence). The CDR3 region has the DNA TGTGCCATTCCCGGGTTTGAGAACACTGAAGCTTTCTTT. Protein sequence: CAIPGFENTEAFF.

The CDR3 reads CASSEGSGGYYGYTF. The CDR3 DNA is TGTGCCAGCAGTGAGGGATCGGGCGGGTACTATGGCTACACCTTC. The gene calls are TRBV2 and TRBJ1-2; D is unclear. CDR1 and CDR2 (germline): SNHLY, FYNNEI. The V and J ends lost 3 bases and 3 bases respectively, with 14 bases between them. The CDR3 is made up of 15 amino acids.

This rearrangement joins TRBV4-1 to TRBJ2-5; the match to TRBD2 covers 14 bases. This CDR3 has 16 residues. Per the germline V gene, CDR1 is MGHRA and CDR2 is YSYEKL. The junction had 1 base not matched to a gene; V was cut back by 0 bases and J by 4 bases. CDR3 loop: CASSQEGTSGGETQYF. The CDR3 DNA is TGCGCCAGCAGCCAAGAAGGGACTAGCGGGGGAGAGACCCAGTACTTC.

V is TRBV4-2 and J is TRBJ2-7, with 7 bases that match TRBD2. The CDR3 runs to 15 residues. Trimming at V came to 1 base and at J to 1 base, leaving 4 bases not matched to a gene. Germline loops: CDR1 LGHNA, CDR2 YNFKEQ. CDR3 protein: CASSQATGGSYEQYF. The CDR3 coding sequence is TGTGCCAGCAGCCAAGCTACGGGGGGATCCTACGAGCAGTACTTC.

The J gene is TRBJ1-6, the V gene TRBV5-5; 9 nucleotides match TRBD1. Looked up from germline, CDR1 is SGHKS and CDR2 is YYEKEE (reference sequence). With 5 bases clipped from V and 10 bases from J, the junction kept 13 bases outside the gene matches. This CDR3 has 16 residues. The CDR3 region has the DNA TGTGCCAGCAGGATAAGGGACAGGGAAGGAAGGTCACCCCTCCACTTT. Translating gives CASRIRDREGRSPLHF.

CDR3 nucleotides: TGTGCCAGCAGTTTAGTGGGCACCCATAGCAATCAGCCCCAGCATTTT. This gives the protein CASSLVGTHSNQPQHF. The chain uses TRBV27 and TRBJ1-5; D is unclear. CDR1 is MNHEY and CDR2 is SMNVEV in the germline V gene (reference sequence). Between the trimmed V and J ends, which lost 2 bases and 0 bases, there was a span of 11 bases. The CDR3 is 16 amino acids.

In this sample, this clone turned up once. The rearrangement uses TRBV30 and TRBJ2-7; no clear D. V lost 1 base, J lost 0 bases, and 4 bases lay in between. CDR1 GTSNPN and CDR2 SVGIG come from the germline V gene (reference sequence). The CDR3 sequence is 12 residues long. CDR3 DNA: TGTGCCTGGAGTGGCCTCTCCTACGAGCAGTACTTC. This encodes CAWSGLSYEQYF.

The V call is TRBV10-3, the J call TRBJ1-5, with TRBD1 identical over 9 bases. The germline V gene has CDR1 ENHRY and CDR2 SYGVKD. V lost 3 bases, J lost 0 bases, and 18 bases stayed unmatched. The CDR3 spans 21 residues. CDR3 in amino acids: CAISDGLPGQGNLLSNQPQHF. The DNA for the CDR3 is TGTGCCATCAGTGATGGCCTTCCGGGACAGGGAAATCTCCTTAGCAATCAGCCCCAGCATTTT.

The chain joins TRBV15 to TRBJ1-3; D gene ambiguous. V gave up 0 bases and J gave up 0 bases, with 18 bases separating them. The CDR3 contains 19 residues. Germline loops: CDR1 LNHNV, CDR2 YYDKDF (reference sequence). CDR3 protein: CATSRDYGVGPSSGNTIYF. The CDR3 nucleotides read TGTGCCACCAGCAGAGATTATGGGGTTGGCCCCAGCTCTGGAAACACCATATATTTT.

CDR3 loop: CASSISGTDPNYGYTF. In nucleotides, the CDR3 is TGTGCCAGCAGCATTTCCGGGACAGATCCTAACTATGGCTACACCTTC. The chain recombines TRBV7-8 with TRBJ1-2; TRBD1 aligns across 7 bases. The CDR3 has 16 residues. In germline, CDR1 is SGHVS, CDR2 FQNEAQ. V lost 5 bases and J lost 0; bases outside the gene matches: 9.

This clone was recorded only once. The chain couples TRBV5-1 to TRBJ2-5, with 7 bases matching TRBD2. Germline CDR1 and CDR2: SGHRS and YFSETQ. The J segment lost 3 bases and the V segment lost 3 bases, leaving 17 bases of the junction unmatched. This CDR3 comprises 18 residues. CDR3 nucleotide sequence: TGCGCCAGCAGCTCTCGACTAGCCTCCGGGAGGCGCAAAGAGACCCAGTACTTC. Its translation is CASSSRLASGRRKETQYF.

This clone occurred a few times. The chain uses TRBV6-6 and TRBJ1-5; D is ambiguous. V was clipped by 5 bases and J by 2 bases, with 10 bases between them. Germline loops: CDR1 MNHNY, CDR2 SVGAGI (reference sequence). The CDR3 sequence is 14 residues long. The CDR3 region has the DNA TGTGCCAGCAGTCCGGACGGAGGCAATCAGCCCCAGCATTTT. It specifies CASSPDGGNQPQHF.

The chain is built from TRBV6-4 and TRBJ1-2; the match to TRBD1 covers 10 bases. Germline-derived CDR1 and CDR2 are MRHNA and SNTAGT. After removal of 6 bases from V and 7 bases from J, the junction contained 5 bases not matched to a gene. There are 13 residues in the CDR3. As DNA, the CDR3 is TGTGCCAGCAGCCCTGACAGGGGGCTTGGCTACACCTTC. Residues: CASSPDRGLGYTF.

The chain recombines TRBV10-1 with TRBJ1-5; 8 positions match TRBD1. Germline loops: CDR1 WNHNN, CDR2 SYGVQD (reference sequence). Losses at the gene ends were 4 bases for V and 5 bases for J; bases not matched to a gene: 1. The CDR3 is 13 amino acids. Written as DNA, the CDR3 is TGCGCCAGCAGTGGGGGACAGGATCAGCCCCAGCATTTT. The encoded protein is CASSGGQDQPQHF.

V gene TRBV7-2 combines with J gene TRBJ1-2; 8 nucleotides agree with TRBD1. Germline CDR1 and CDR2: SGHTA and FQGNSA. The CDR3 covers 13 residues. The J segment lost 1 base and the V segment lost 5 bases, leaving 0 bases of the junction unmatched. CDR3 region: CASSDRGNYGYTF. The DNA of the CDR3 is TGTGCCAGCAGCGACAGGGGTAACTATGGCTACACCTTC. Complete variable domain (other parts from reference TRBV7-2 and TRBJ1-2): GAGVSQSPSNKVTEKGKDVELRCDPISGHTALYWYRQSLGQGLEFLIYFQGNSAPDKSGLPSDRFSAERTGGSVSTLTIQRTQQEDSAVYLCASSDRGNYGYTFGSGTRLTVV.

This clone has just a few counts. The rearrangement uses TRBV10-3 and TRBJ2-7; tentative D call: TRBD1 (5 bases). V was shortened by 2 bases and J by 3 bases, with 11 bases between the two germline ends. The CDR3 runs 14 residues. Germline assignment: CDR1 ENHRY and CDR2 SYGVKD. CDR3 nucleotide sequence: TGTGCCATCAGTGAGGGGGCAATAAACTACGAGCAGTACTTC. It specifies CAISEGAINYEQYF.

The CDR3: CASSFSVRGTDTQYF. The CDR3 DNA reads as TGTGCCAGCAGCTTCTCAGTTAGGGGGACAGATACGCAGTATTTT. This chain joins TRBV9 and TRBJ2-3; possibly TRBD1 for D (6 bases). V gave up 4 bases and J gave up 3 bases, with 15 bases separating them. The CDR3 is 15 residues long. Germline V gene lookup returns CDR1 SGDLS and CDR2 YYNGEE.

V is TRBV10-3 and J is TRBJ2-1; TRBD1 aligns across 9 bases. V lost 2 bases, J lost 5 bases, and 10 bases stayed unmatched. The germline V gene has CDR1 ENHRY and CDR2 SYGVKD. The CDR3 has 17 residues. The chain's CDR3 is CAISEPDRGQGDNEQFF. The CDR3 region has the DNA TGTGCCATCAGTGAGCCGGACCGGGGACAGGGTGACAATGAGCAGTTCTTC.

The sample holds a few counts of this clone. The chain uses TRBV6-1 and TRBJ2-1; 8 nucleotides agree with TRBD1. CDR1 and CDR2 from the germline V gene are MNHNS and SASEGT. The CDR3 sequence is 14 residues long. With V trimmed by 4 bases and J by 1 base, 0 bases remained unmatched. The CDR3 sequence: CASSGTGSYNEQFF. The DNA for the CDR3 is TGTGCCAGCAGTGGGACAGGGTCCTACAATGAGCAGTTCTTC.

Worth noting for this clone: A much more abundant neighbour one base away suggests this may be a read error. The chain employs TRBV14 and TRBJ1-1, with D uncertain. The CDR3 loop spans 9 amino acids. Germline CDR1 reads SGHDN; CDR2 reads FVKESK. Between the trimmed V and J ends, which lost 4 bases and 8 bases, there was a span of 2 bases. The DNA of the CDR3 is TGTGCCAGCAGCCCCGAAGCTTTCTTT. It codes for CASSPEAFF. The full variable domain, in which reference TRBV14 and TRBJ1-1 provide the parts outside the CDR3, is EAGVTQFPSHSVIEKGQTVTLRCDPISGHDNLYWYRRVMGKEIKFLLHFVKESKQDESGMPNNRFLAERTGGTYSTLKVQPAELEDSGVYFCASSPEAFFGQGTRLTVV.

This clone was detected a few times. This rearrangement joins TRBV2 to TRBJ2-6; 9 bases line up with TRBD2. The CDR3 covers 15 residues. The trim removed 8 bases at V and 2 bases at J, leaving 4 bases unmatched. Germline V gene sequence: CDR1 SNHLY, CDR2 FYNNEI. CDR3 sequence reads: CASGPSGTGANVLTF. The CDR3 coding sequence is TGTGCCAGCGGGCCTAGCGGGACTGGGGCCAACGTCCTGACTTTC.

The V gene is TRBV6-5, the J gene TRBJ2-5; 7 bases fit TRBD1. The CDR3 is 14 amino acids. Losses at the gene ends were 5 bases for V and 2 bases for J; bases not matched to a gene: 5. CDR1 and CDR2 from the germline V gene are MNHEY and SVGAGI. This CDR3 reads CASSPWDRQETQYF. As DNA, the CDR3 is TGTGCCAGCAGTCCCTGGGACAGACAAGAGACCCAGTACTTC.

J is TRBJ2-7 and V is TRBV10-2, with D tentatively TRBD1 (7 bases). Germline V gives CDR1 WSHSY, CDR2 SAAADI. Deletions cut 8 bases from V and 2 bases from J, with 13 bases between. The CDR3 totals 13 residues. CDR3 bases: TGCGCCAGCCGCGGAGGGGGCACCTACGAGCAGTACTTC. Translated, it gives CASRGGGTYEQYF.